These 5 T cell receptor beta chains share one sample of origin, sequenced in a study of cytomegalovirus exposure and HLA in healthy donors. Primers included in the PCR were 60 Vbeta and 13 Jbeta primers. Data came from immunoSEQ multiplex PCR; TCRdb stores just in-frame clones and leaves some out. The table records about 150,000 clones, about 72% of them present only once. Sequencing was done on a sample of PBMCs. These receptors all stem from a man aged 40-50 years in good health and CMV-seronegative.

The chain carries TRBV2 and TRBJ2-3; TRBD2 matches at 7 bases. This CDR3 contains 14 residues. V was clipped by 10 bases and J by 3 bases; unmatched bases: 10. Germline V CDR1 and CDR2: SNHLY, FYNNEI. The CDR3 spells CANLEGRETDTQYF. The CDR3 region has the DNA TGTGCCAACCTTGAAGGGCGGGAGACAGATACGCAGTATTTT.

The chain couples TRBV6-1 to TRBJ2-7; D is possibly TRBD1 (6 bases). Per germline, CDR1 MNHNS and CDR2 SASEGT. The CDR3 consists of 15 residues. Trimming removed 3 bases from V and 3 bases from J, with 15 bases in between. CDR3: CASSEHRERIYEQYF. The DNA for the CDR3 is TGTGCCAGCAGTGAGCACAGGGAGCGCATCTACGAGCAGTACTTC.

CDR3 sequence: CASSPEVLNNSPLHF. The CDR3 DNA reads TGTGCCAGCAGCCCGGAGGTACTAAATAATTCACCCCTCCACTTT. The V and J genes are TRBV5-8 and TRBJ1-6; no definite D call. CDR3 length: 15 residues. The V gene's germline CDR1 is SGHTS and CDR2 YDEGEE. V lost 4 bases to trimming and J lost 5 bases, with 13 bases between them.

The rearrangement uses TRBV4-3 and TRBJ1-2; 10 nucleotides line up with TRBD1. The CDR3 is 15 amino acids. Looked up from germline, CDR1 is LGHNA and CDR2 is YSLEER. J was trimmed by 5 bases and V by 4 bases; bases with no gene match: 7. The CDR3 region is CASSPLPGQGYGYTF. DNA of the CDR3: TGCGCCAGCAGCCCTCTACCGGGACAGGGGTATGGCTACACCTTC.

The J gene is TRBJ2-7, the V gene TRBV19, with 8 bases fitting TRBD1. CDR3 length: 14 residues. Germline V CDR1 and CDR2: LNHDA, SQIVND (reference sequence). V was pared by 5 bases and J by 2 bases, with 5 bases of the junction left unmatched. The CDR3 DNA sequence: TGTGCCAGTAGTCGCGGGACAGGACCCTACGAGCAGTACTTC. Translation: CASSRGTGPYEQYF.